This TCR beta chain is drawn from a study of blood T cell repertoires in COVID-19. Study-level background: There were acute and convalescent COVID-19 samples, and they came from the United States, Italy and Spain. The analysed material was cDNA or gDNA that came from T cells, B-cell-depleted T cells, or PBMCs.

Germline CDR1 MNHEY, CDR2 SVGEGT. The V segment lost 4 bases and the J segment 6 bases; nucleotides outside the gene matches: 26. CDR3 length equals 20 residues. In the original workflow: Reference gene primer amplification in the assay estimated nucleated cell counts. Profiled with immunoSEQ multiplex PCR; TCRdb holds only in-frame clones, not every one. That table is the source of V, J and clone size, and D and trimming were worked out from the DNA. Of 200,000 to 250,000 clones in the sample, around 84% are singletons; the top ten hold around 20%. Sample: peripheral blood. This rearrangement joins TRBV6-2 or TRBV6-3 to TRBJ2-5, with 7 bases lining up with TRBD1. The TCR was taken from a man younger than 40 with active or convalescent COVID-19. The CDR3 DNA follows: TGTGCCAGCAGTTCCTCTTCCGGGACAGATTTCTCACGAGGGTATAAGACCCAGTACTTC. Protein: CASSSSSGTDFSRGYKTQYF.